This entry features one TCR beta chain sequence. The entry originates in a study of blood T cell repertoires in COVID-19. In the study overall: The United States, Italy and Spain supplied acute and convalescent COVID-19 samples. PBMCs, B-cell-depleted T cells, or T cells provided the cDNA or gDNA that made up the material.

This CDR3 has 14 amino acids. Trimming took 0 bases from V and 5 from J, leaving 11 bases between them. Germline lookup yields CDR1 SGHRS and CDR2 YFSETQ. The repertoire was sequenced with immunoSEQ multiplex PCR; TCRdb's copy has only in-frame clones and lacks some. The sample lists roughly 130,000 clones, under 90% occurring once. Material: peripheral blood. This chain links TRBV5-1 with TRBJ1-2; perhaps TRBD1 as D (5 bases). The sequence was obtained from a woman in her seventies with acute or convalescent COVID-19. This CDR3 reads CASSLGSTAYGYTF. In DNA, the CDR3 is TGCGCCAGCAGCTTGGGATCGACAGCTTATGGCTACACCTTC.